This is a list of T cell receptor beta chains from one sample in a study of preoperative IRX-2 immunotherapy in early breast cancer. TCRdb's copy holds only in-frame clones and misses some; the assay was immunoSEQ multiplex PCR. The profile shows some 35,000 clones, roughly four fifths of them singletons. The specimen comprised lymph node tissue, sampled after IRX-2 immunotherapy. These receptors were taken from a human donor with breast cancer. CDR3s include the opening cysteine and the closing phenylalanine or tryptophan. A D gene is named only where the DNA matches it firmly. Size tells how often a clone was seen (once, few, many) or the class of an expanded clone, and some rows leave it out.

TRBV19	.	TRBJ1-1	.	CASSIRQSPEAFF	TGTGCCAGTAGTATCCGACAGTCCCCTGAAGCTTTCTTT
TRBV18	.	TRBJ1-2	.	CASSLSTVINYGYTF	TGTGCCAGCTCACTGTCGACAGTAATTAACTATGGCTACACCTTC
TRBV11-3	TRBD1	TRBJ1-1	.	CASSSKTGGGRDTEAFF	TGTGCCAGCAGCTCTAAGACAGGGGGCGGGAGAGACACTGAAGCTTTCTTT
TRBV6-8	.	TRBJ1-2	.	CASSYRVGGVYGYTF	TGTGCCAGCAGTTACAGGGTAGGAGGGGTCTATGGCTACACCTTC
TRBV11-3	.	TRBJ1-2	.	CASSSLGGNYGYTF	TGTGCCAGCAGCTCGCTTGGGGGAAACTATGGCTACACCTTC
TRBV15	TRBD1	TRBJ1-4	few	CATSRAGGPNKKLFF	TGTGCCACCAGCAGGGCAGGGGGTCCTAATAAAAAACTGTTTTTT
TRBV19	.	TRBJ2-2	.	CASKRMGRVNTGELFF	TGTGCCAGTAAAAGGATGGGTCGTGTGAACACCGGGGAGCTGTTTTTT
TRBV11-3	.	TRBJ1-6	.	CASSREGDNSPLHF	TGTGCCAGCAGCCGGGAGGGGGATAATTCACCCCTCCACTTT
TRBV30	.	TRBJ1-2	.	CAWHVTGGAKGYTF	TGTGCCTGGCATGTAACGGGAGGGGCGAAGGGCTACACCTTC
TRBV11-3	TRBD1	TRBJ1-4	.	CASSPIQGAGEKLFF	TGTGCCAGCAGCCCGATACAGGGGGCTGGAGAAAAACTGTTTTTT
TRBV11-3	TRBD2	TRBJ2-7	once	CASSLDRLAVYEQYF	TGTGCCAGCAGCTTAGACAGGCTAGCGGTCTACGAGCAGTACTTC
TRBV5-1	.	TRBJ2-7	.	CASSLRGTSSYEQYF	TGCGCCAGCAGCTTGCGGGGGACGAGCTCCTACGAGCAGTACTTC
TRBV2	TRBD2	TRBJ2-3	.	CASRTGLATDTQYF	TGTGCCAGCAGGACGGGACTAGCCACAGATACGCAGTATTTT
TRBV6-8	.	TRBJ1-1	.	CASRRGSNTEAFF	TGTGCCAGCAGGAGGGGGTCTAACACTGAAGCTTTCTTT
TRBV5-1	.	TRBJ1-5	.	CASSSGDYFSNQPQHF	TGCGCCAGCAGCTCGGGGGACTACTTTAGCAATCAGCCCCAGCATTTT
TRBV7-1	TRBD1	TRBJ1-2	.	CASSSDRSLASSYTF	TGTGCCAGCAGCTCGGACAGGTCCCTTGCCTCGAGCTACACCTTC
TRBV28	.	TRBJ1-5	.	CATSPGLGNQPQHF	TGTGCCACCTCCCCCGGATTAGGCAATCAGCCCCAGCATTTT
TRBV29-1	.	TRBJ1-3	few	CSVRQSSGNTIYF	TGCAGCGTCAGACAGAGCTCTGGAAACACCATATATTTT
TRBV5-1	.	TRBJ2-7	.	CASSPDVSSYEQYF	TGCGCCAGCAGCCCGGACGTGAGCTCCTACGAGCAGTACTTC
TRBV6-8	.	TRBJ1-1	.	CASNPRVFTEAFF	TGTGCCAGCAACCCAAGGGTTTTCACTGAAGCTTTCTTT
TRBV11-3	.	TRBJ1-2	.	CASSSPGRGNYGYTF	TGTGCCAGCAGCTCCCCCGGTAGGGGGAACTATGGCTACACCTTC
TRBV7-8	.	TRBJ1-5	.	CASRGDHNQPQHF	TGTGCCAGCAGGGGGGACCACAATCAGCCCCAGCATTTT
TRBV7-1	TRBD1	TRBJ2-1	.	CASAPGTALGNEQFF	TGTGCCAGCGCCCCAGGGACAGCACTGGGGAATGAGCAGTTCTTC
TRBV6-8	.	TRBJ1-3	.	CASSYSIGTTKYF	TGTGCCAGCAGTTACTCGATCGGGACGACCAAATATTTT
TRBV10-2	TRBD2	TRBJ2-5	.	CASSERLAGRRETQYF	TGCGCCAGCAGTGAAAGGCTAGCGGGAAGGAGAGAGACCCAGTACTTC
TRBV28	.	TRBJ1-1	few	CASSGRVGRAFF	TGTGCCAGCAGTGGCAGGGTGGGTAGAGCTTTCTTT
TRBV6-8	.	TRBJ1-2	.	CASSEDSYYGYTF	TGTGCCAGCAGTGAGGACAGCTACTATGGCTACACCTTC